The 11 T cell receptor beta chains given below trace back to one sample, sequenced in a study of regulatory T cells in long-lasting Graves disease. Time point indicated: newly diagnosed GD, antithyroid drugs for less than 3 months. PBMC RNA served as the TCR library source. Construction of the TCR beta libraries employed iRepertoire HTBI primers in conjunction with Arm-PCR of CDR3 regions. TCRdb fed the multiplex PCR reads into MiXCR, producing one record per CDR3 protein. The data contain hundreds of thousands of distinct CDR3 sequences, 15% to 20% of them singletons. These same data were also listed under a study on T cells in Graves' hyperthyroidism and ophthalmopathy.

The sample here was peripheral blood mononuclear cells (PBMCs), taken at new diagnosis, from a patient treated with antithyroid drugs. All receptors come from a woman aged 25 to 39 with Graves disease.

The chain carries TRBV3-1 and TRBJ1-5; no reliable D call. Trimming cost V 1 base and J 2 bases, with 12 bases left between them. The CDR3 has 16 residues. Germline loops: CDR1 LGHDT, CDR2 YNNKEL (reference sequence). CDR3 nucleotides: TGTGCCAGCAGCCAAGGATATAGGGTCCGCAATCAGCCCCAGCATTTT. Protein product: CASSQGYRVRNQPQHF. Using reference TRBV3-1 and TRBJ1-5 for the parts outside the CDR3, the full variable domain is DTAVSQTPKYLVTQMGNDKSIKCEQNLGHDTMYWYKQDSKKFLKIMFSYNNKELIINETVPNRFSPKSPDKAHLNLHINSLELGDSAVYFCASSQGYRVRNQPQHFGDGTRLSIL.

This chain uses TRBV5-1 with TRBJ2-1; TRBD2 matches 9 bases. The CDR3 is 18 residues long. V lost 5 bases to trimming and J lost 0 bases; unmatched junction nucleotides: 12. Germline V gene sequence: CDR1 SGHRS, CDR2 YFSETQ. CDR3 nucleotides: TGCGCCAGCAGGGCCACTAGCGGGCTATTAAGCTCCTACAATGAGCAGTTCTTC. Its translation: CASRATSGLLSSYNEQFF.

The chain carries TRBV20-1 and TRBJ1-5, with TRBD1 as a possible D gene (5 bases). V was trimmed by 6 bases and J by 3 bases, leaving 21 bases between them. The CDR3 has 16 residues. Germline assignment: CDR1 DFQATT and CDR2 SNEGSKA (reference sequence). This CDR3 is CSAPMGGVFPNQPQHF. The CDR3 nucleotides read TGCAGTGCACCAATGGGGGGGGTTTTTCCCAATCAGCCCCAGCATTTT.

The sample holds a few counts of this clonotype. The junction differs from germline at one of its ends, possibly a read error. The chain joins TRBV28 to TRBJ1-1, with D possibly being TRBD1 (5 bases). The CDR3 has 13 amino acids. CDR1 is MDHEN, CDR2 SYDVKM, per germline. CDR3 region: CASGEGTITEALF. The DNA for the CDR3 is TGTGCCAGCGGGGAAGGGACGATCACTGAAGCTCTCTTT.

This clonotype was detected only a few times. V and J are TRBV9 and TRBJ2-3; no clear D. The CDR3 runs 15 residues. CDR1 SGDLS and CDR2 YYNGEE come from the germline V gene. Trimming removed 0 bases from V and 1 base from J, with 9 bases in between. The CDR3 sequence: CASSVDGDRTDTQYF. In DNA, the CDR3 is TGTGCCAGCAGCGTAGATGGGGATCGCACAGATACGCAGTATTTT.

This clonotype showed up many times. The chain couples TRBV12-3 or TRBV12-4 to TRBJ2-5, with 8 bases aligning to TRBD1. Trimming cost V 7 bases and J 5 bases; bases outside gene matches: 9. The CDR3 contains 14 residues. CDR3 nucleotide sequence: TGTGCCAGCAAATCAGGGGGCGCTTTGGAGACCCAGTACTTC. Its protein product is CASKSGGALETQYF.

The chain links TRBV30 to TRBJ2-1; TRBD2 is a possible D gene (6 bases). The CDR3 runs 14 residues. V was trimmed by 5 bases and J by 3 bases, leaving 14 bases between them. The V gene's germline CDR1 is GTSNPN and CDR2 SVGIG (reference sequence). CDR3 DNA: TGTGCCTGGGGCGGGATCAGCGGCTACAATGAGCAGTTCTTC. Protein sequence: CAWGGISGYNEQFF.

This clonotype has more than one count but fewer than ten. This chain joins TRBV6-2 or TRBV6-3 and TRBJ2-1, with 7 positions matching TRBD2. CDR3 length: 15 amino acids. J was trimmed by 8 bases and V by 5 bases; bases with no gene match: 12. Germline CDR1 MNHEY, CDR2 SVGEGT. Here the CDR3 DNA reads TGTGCCAGCAGTGAAGGCGGGAGAGGGTTCGATGAGCAGTTCTTC. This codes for CASSEGGRGFDEQFF.

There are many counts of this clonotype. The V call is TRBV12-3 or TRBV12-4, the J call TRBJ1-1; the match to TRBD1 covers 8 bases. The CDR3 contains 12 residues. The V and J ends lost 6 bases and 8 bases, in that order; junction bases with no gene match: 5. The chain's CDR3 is CASRKGQEEAFF. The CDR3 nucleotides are TGTGCCAGCAGGAAGGGACAGGAGGAAGCTTTCTTT.

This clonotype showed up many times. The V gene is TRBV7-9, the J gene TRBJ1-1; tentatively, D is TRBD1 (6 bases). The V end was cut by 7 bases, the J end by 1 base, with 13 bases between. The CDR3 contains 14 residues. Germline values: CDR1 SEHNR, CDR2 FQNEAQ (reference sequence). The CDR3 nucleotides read TGTGCCAGCACCTCGGACAGACCGAACACTGAAGCTTTCTTT. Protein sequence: CASTSDRPNTEAFF.

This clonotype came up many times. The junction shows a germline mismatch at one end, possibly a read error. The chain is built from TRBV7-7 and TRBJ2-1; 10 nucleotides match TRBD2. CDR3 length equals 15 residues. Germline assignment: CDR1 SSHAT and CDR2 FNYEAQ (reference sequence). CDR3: CASSPTTLAGAEQFF. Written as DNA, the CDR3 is TGTGCTAGCAGCCCCACAACTCTAGCGGGAGCTGAGCAGTTCTTC.